The 32 T cell receptor beta chains reported below all come from one sample, sequenced in a study of T cell repertoires in cytomegalovirus infection. TCRdb processed the reads anew with MiXCR; each CDR3 protein has one entry. The sample includes about 140,000 distinct CDR3 sequences, about 6.3% seen only once; the top ten take about 20%. Material for sequencing was PBMCs. Receptors were obtained from a human donor in good health (CMV status not recorded). Some clones in this sample may be carry-over from other donors' samples.

This clonotype was seen many times. Here the CDR3 DNA reads TGTGCCAGCAGCTTATCCGATCAAGCCTCATATAGCAATCAGCCCCAGCATTTT. It specifies CASSLSDQASYSNQPQHF. J is TRBJ1-5 and V is TRBV7-2; D remains unclear. CDR1 SGHTA and CDR2 FQGNSA come from the germline V gene. Trimming left V 2 bases short and J 0 bases short, with 17 bases between. This CDR3 is built from 18 residues. The entire variable domain, with the rest obtained from reference TRBV7-2 and TRBJ1-5, is as follows: GAGVSQSPSNKVTEKGKDVELRCDPISGHTALYWYRQSLGQGLEFLIYFQGNSAPDKSGLPSDRFSAERTGGSVSTLTIQRTQQEDSAVYLCASSLSDQASYSNQPQHFGDGTRLSIL.

This chain joins TRBV19 and TRBJ1-2; D unresolved. The CDR3 consists of 15 residues. V lost 5 bases and J 0 bases, leaving 13 bases between the germline ends. The germline CDR1 and CDR2 sequences are LNHDA and SQIVND (reference sequence). Here the CDR3 reads CASSPRKHSNYGYTF. The CDR3 bases are TGTGCCAGTAGTCCCAGGAAACACTCTAACTATGGCTACACCTTC. The full variable domain, its missing parts supplied by reference TRBV19 and TRBJ1-2, is DGGITQSPKYLFRKEGQNVTLSCEQNLNHDAMYWYRQDPGQGLRLIYYSQIVNDFQKGDIAEGYSVSREKKESFPLTVTSAQKNPTAFYLCASSPRKHSNYGYTFGSGTRLTVV.

This clonotype appeared many times. For the CDR3, the DNA is TGTGCCAGCAGCCTACAGGGGGCGAGGACTGAAGCTTTCTTT. Its protein product is CASSLQGARTEAFF. This chain joins TRBV7-2 and TRBJ1-1, with 9 nucleotides matching TRBD1. This CDR3 is built from 14 residues. Looked up from germline, CDR1 is SGHTA and CDR2 is FQGNSA. Trimming removed 5 bases from V and 5 bases from J; junction bases left unmatched: 6.

This clonotype was detected ten times or more. This sequence joins TRBV4-3 and TRBJ1-1; 7 nucleotides align to TRBD1. J lost 0 bases, V lost 0 bases, and 4 bases had no gene match. The CDR3 runs to 16 residues. Germline V gives CDR1 LGHNA, CDR2 YSLEER. The CDR3 region is CASSQEPGTVNTEAFF. The CDR3 DNA reads TGCGCCAGCAGCCAAGAACCCGGGACAGTGAACACTGAAGCTTTCTTT.

The gene calls are TRBV12-3 or TRBV12-4 and TRBJ2-1; a possible D gene is TRBD1 (6 bases). V lost 6 bases and J lost 1, with 13 bases in between. The CDR3 sequence is 15 residues long. The CDR3, as DNA: TGTGCCAGCAGCCAGACAGGTGGGTCCTACAATGAGCAGTTCTTC. Translated, it gives CASSQTGGSYNEQFF.

This clonotype was recorded many times. The chain couples TRBV7-6 to TRBJ2-7, with D possibly TRBD2 on 5 matching bases. Trimming removed 3 bases at V and 5 bases at J, with 11 bases between. CDR3 length equals 13 residues. Germline assignment: CDR1 SGHVS and CDR2 FNYEAQ. The CDR3 region has the DNA TGTGCCAGCAGCTTGAGGAGGTTGGACGAGCAGTACTTC. Its protein product is CASSLRRLDEQYF.

There are many counts of this clonotype. The CDR3 DNA is TGTGCCAGCAGCTTAACCCCTAACGGGGGTGAAGCTTTCTTT. As protein: CASSLTPNGGEAFF. The V call is TRBV7-3, the J call TRBJ1-1, with D maybe TRBD1 (5 bases). Per germline, CDR1 SGHTA and CDR2 FQGTGA. CDR3 size: 14 residues. V lost 0 bases, J lost 7 bases, and 12 bases lay in between. The full variable domain, rest sourced from reference TRBV7-3 and TRBJ1-1, is GAGVSQTPSNKVTEKGKYVELRCDPISGHTALYWYRQSLGQGPEFLIYFQGTGAADDSGLPNDRFFAVRPEGSVSTLKIQRTERGDSAVYLCASSLTPNGGEAFFGQGTRLTVV.

The chain links TRBV20-1 to TRBJ1-6; 8 bases line up with TRBD1. The CDR3 extends over 13 amino acids. V trimming: 3 bases; J trimming: 9 bases; junction bases outside the gene matches: 4. Germline CDR1 reads DFQATT; CDR2 reads SNEGSKA (reference sequence). DNA for the CDR3: TGCAGTGCTAGTCGGGACAGGCCTTCACCCCTCCACTTT. This translates into CSASRDRPSPLHF.

This chain uses TRBV23-1 with TRBJ2-7; D not resolved. TRBV23-1 is an open reading frame, and its role is uncertain. V gave up 4 bases and J gave up 9 bases, with 10 bases separating them. This CDR3 is 11 amino acids long. CDR3 loop: CASSPVTGQYF. The CDR3 DNA reads as TGCGCCAGCAGTCCGGTCACGGGGCAGTACTTC.

This clonotype was seen many times. The chain links TRBV7-2 to TRBJ1-2; 9 bases are a match to TRBD1. This CDR3 is 16 amino acids long. Trimming took 3 bases from V and 2 from J; bases not matched to a gene: 7. CDR1 and CDR2 from the germline V gene are SGHTA and FQGNSA. This CDR3 is CASSFSPGTGNYGYTF. CDR3 nucleotides: TGTGCCAGCAGCTTTTCCCCCGGGACAGGGAACTATGGCTACACCTTC.

Many counts were recorded for this clonotype. The chain uses TRBV7-8 and TRBJ2-1; D is uncertain. This CDR3 contains 13 residues. In germline, CDR1 is SGHVS, CDR2 FQNEAQ. V lost 2 bases, J lost 8 bases, and 10 bases lay in between. CDR3 DNA sequence: TGTGCCAGCAGCTTAAGACATGAGGATGAGCAGTTCTTC. It codes for CASSLRHEDEQFF.

This clonotype was found many times. The chain is built from TRBV7-2 and TRBJ2-1; D tentatively reads TRBD1 or TRBD2 (7 bases each). Germline V gene lookup returns CDR1 SGHTA and CDR2 FQGNSA. The CDR3 has 16 amino acids. V was shortened by 1 base and J by 2 bases, with 12 bases between the two germline ends. Written as DNA, the CDR3 is TGTGCCAGCAGCTTAGTGGGAGGGGGCACCTACAATGAGCAGTTCTTC. Encoded protein: CASSLVGGGTYNEQFF.

This clonotype has at least ten counts. The CDR3 spells CASTPTDTQYF. CDR3 DNA: TGTGCCAGCACACCCACAGATACGCAGTATTTT. V and J are TRBV7-2 and TRBJ2-3; D call uncertain. Germline V gene lookup returns CDR1 SGHTA and CDR2 FQGNSA. CDR3 length: 11 residues. Trimming took off 7 bases at V and 2 bases at J, with 4 bases between the two ends. Together with reference TRBV7-2 and TRBJ2-3, the CDR3 gives the full variable domain: GAGVSQSPSNKVTEKGKDVELRCDPISGHTALYWYRQSLGQGLEFLIYFQGNSAPDKSGLPSDRFSAERTGGSVSTLTIQRTQQEDSAVYLCASTPTDTQYFGPGTRLTVL.

This clonotype occurred many times. V is TRBV12-3 or TRBV12-4 and J is TRBJ1-5; 10 nucleotides line up with TRBD1. The CDR3 consists of 15 residues. Germline trimming cut 6 bases from V and 4 bases from J; bases unmatched to any gene: 6. CDR3 residues: CASSPDRGFNQPQHF. CDR3 nucleotides: TGTGCCAGCAGCCCGGACAGGGGGTTTAATCAGCCCCAGCATTTT.

The chain carries TRBV6-2 or TRBV6-3 and TRBJ2-5, with 9 bases lining up with TRBD1. The CDR3 consists of 16 residues. In germline, CDR1 is MNHEY, CDR2 SVGEGT. With 2 bases clipped from V and 6 bases from J, the junction kept 10 bases outside the gene matches. This CDR3 reads CASSYGQGRGSKTQYF. The CDR3 bases are TGTGCCAGCAGTTACGGACAGGGGCGAGGGTCGAAGACCCAGTACTTC.

This clonotype was observed a few times. The chain couples TRBV5-1 to TRBJ2-3; D possibly corresponds to TRBD1 (6 bases). V was cut by 4 bases and J by 2 bases, with 17 bases left in between. Per germline, CDR1 SGHRS and CDR2 YFSETQ. The CDR3 loop spans 16 amino acids. In nucleotides, the CDR3 is TGCGCCAGCAGCCCCGCACGGACAGCATCCACAGATACGCAGTATTTT. Encoded protein: CASSPARTASTDTQYF.

The CDR3 region has the DNA TGTGCCAGCTACGATAGAAGGTACACTGAAGCTTTCTTT. Translation gives CASYDRRYTEAFF. The gene calls are TRBV6-2 or TRBV6-3 and TRBJ1-1; D unresolved. CDR3 size: 13 residues. The V end was cut by 8 bases, the J end by 3 bases, with 13 bases between. CDR1 is MNHEY, CDR2 SVGEGT, per germline.

This clonotype showed up many times. CDR3 amino acids: CASSEASSGSTDTQYF. The DNA for the CDR3 is TGTGCCAGCAGTGAAGCCTCAAGCGGTAGTACAGATACGCAGTATTTT. V gene TRBV2 combines with J gene TRBJ2-3, with D perhaps matching TRBD2 (5 bases). Germline V lookup: CDR1 SNHLY, CDR2 FYNNEI. CDR3 length: 16 amino acids. V gave up 0 bases and J gave up 3 bases, with 13 bases separating them.

This clonotype was observed at least ten times. V usage is TRBV6-6 and J usage is TRBJ2-3, with D tentatively TRBD1 (5 bases). The V gene's germline CDR1 is MNHNY and CDR2 SVGAGI (reference sequence). This CDR3 is built from 17 residues. Trimming removed 2 bases at V and 7 bases at J, with 22 bases between. This CDR3 is CASSYEPGQGNFNTQYF. CDR3 in DNA: TGTGCCAGCAGTTACGAACCAGGGCAGGGAAACTTTAATACGCAGTATTTT.

This sequence joins TRBV29-1 and TRBJ1-1; D perhaps matches TRBD1 (6 bases). Trimming removed 8 bases from V and 0 bases from J, with 10 bases in between. Germline lookup yields CDR1 SQVTM and CDR2 ANQGSEA. This CDR3 has 12 residues. Here the CDR3 reads CSTGPMNTEAFF. For the CDR3, the DNA is TGCAGCACAGGGCCCATGAACACTGAAGCTTTCTTT.

The table lists this clonotype with many counts. J is TRBJ1-2 and V is TRBV19; the D gene is possibly TRBD1 (6 bases). The CDR3 spans 15 residues. V was clipped by 6 bases and J by 8 bases, with 22 bases between them. Germline V gene data show CDR1 as LNHDA and CDR2 as SQIVND (reference sequence). The CDR3 nucleotides read TGTGCCAGTAGGGACGTGCGGGGCAGGGGAAGCGGCTACACCTTC. Translating gives CASRDVRGRGSGYTF.

This chain uses TRBV20-1 with TRBJ2-7; 9 bases fit TRBD2. Germline V gives CDR1 DFQATT, CDR2 SNEGSKA (reference sequence). The CDR3 length is 19 residues. Losses at the gene ends were 5 bases for V and 7 bases for J; bases not matched to a gene: 27. The CDR3 coding sequence is TGCAGTGCTCCTAAGGCCAGGGGGGGTATGGCGGGGGGGCCAAATGAGCAGTACTTC. Amino acid sequence: CSAPKARGGMAGGPNEQYF.

The chain has TRBV28 and TRBJ2-1; tentatively, D is TRBD2 (5 bases). Germline CDR1 MDHEN, CDR2 SYDVKM. The CDR3 is made up of 17 amino acids. Trimming cost V 4 bases and J 3 bases, with 19 bases left between them. The CDR3 loop is CASSSPPATTFYNEQFF. The CDR3 DNA sequence: TGTGCCAGCAGTTCCCCCCCCGCGACTACATTCTACAATGAGCAGTTCTTC.

This clonotype was observed at least ten times. The chain carries TRBV19 and TRBJ1-1; D remains unclear. V lost 4 bases and J 1 base, leaving 13 bases between the germline ends. The CDR3 is 15 amino acids. Germline V CDR1 and CDR2: LNHDA, SQIVND (reference sequence). The CDR3 nucleotides read TGTGCCAGTAGTACCTCCCCGACAAGGAACACTGAAGCTTTCTTT. Translation gives CASSTSPTRNTEAFF.

This clonotype was recorded many times. CDR3 bases: TGTGCCAGCAGTTTTGCCCCCCTGGGACAGGAGACAGATACGCAGTATTTT. Its translation: CASSFAPLGQETDTQYF. This chain uses TRBV12-3 or TRBV12-4 with TRBJ2-3; TRBD1 agrees at 8 bases. V was clipped by 3 bases and J by 3 bases; unmatched bases: 11. The CDR3 is 17 residues long.

This clonotype was observed many times. The chain combines TRBV5-1 with TRBJ2-3; D unclear. V was shortened by 6 bases and J by 0 bases, with 11 bases between the two germline ends. Germline CDR1 and CDR2: SGHRS and YFSETQ. This CDR3 is 14 amino acids long. CDR3 sequence: CASTPFSSTDTQYF. CDR3 DNA sequence: TGCGCCAGCACCCCATTCTCTAGCACAGATACGCAGTATTTT.

This clonotype was seen ten or more times. The chain couples TRBV18 to TRBJ1-2; TRBD1 aligns across 7 bases. The V gene end was trimmed by 0 bases and the J gene end by 5 bases; junction bases not matched to a gene: 12. Germline V gives CDR1 KGHSH, CDR2 LQKENI. CDR3 length: 17 residues. The CDR3 loop is CASSPPVRTGVGYGYTF. Written as DNA, the CDR3 is TGTGCCAGCTCACCACCCGTGAGGACAGGCGTCGGGTATGGCTACACCTTC.

This clonotype was found many times. CDR3 protein: CASIKTTAKMTNYGYTF. In DNA, the CDR3 is TGTGCCAGCATCAAAACGACCGCCAAGATGACAAACTATGGCTACACCTTC. This chain links TRBV2 with TRBJ1-2; no definite D call. Between the trimmed V and J ends, which lost 7 bases and 2 bases, there was a span of 23 bases. Germline V CDR1 and CDR2: SNHLY, FYNNEI. This CDR3 spans 17 amino acids.

V usage is TRBV28 and J usage is TRBJ1-2; D call uncertain. V was clipped by 7 bases and J by 1 base, with 16 bases between them. Germline V lookup: CDR1 MDHEN, CDR2 SYDVKM. The length of the CDR3 is 15 residues. As DNA, the CDR3 is TGTGCCAGCACCGTCGGACGGTCGTTTAACTATGGCTACACCTTC. Protein product: CASTVGRSFNYGYTF.

This clonotype was picked up many times. The chain carries TRBV6-1 and TRBJ2-1, with a weak D call TRBD1 (5 bases). CDR1 and CDR2 from the germline V gene are MNHNS and SASEGT. The CDR3 contains 14 residues. V lost 6 bases and J 4 bases, leaving 13 bases between the germline ends. The DNA of the CDR3 is TGTGCCAGCAGCTCTGACAGAGCGTACAATGAGCAGTTCTTC. It codes for CASSSDRAYNEQFF.

This clonotype appeared many times. The chain joins TRBV7-9 to TRBJ1-1; D not certain. Per germline, CDR1 SEHNR and CDR2 FQNEAQ (reference sequence). The CDR3 runs to 16 residues. The germline V and J ends were trimmed by 3 bases and 3 bases, with 17 bases remaining between them. CDR3: CASSLYSGYPDTEAFF. CDR3 DNA sequence: TGTGCCAGCAGCTTGTACAGTGGGTATCCGGACACTGAAGCTTTCTTT.

This clonotype was detected only a few times. The chain joins TRBV28 to TRBJ2-2; possibly TRBD2 for D (6 bases). The CDR3 sequence is 15 residues long. In germline, CDR1 is MDHEN, CDR2 SYDVKM. Trimming took 7 bases from V and 1 from J, leaving 13 bases between them. The CDR3 here is CASIRRRGNTGELFF. DNA for the CDR3: TGTGCCAGCATTAGGCGGAGGGGGAACACCGGGGAGCTGTTTTTT.